These T cell receptor beta chains were read from a single sample in a study of identical twins. TCRdb reanalysed the 5' RACE reads using MiXCR and keeps one entry per CDR3 protein. The sample consists of approximately 700,000 distinct CDR3 sequences, 18% of them appearing once. These records were also assigned to another study, of T cells expressing NK-cell markers.

The sequenced sample consisted of PBMCs. These receptor sequences come from a woman between 18 and 29 years old in good health. Each CDR3 is given with its conserved first and last residue. Each record gives: D gene, clone size, V gene, J gene, CDR3 protein, CDR3 DNA. A D gene is named only where the DNA matches it firmly. Not every row has a clone size; where given, it reads once, few, many or a size class.

-	-	TRBV7-9	TRBJ2-2	CASSPPNGELFF	TGTGCCAGCAGCCCCCCTAACGGGGAGCTGTTTTTT
-	few	TRBV7-9	TRBJ2-3	CASSLAQQATDTQYF	TGTGCCAGCAGCTTAGCACAGCAGGCCACAGATACGCAGTATTTT
-	few	TRBV29-1	TRBJ2-2	CSVEFPAGELFF	TGCAGCGTTGAATTTCCCGCCGGGGAGCTGTTTTTT
TRBD1	many	TRBV12-3/TRBV12-4	TRBJ2-2	CASSSWTGGGTGELFF	TGTGCCAGCAGTTCCTGGACAGGGGGAGGTACCGGGGAGCTGTTTTTT
-	once	TRBV6-5	TRBJ2-2	CASSYVGGGELFF	TGTGCCAGCAGTTACGTGGGAGGCGGGGAGCTGTTTTTT
TRBD1	few	TRBV12-3/TRBV12-4	TRBJ2-7	CASSLTRDRTYEQYF	TGTGCCAGCAGTTTGACCCGGGACAGGACCTACGAGCAGTACTTC
-	-	TRBV20-1	TRBJ2-3	CSARESGGRYNTQYF	TGCAGTGCTAGAGAGTCCGGGGGGCGATACAATACGCAGTATTTT
-	-	TRBV14	TRBJ1-2	CASSQDRETGYTF	TGTGCCAGCAGCCAAGACAGGGAGACTGGCTACACCTTC
-	few	TRBV29-1	TRBJ2-1	CSVGVLNNEQFF	TGCAGCGTTGGAGTTCTGAACAATGAGCAGTTCTTC
TRBD2	-	TRBV12-3/TRBV12-4	TRBJ2-5	CASSLTSGGASETQYF	TGTGCCAGCAGCCTGACTAGCGGGGGGGCCTCGGAGACCCAGTACTTC
TRBD1	few	TRBV5-1	TRBJ1-5	CASSPGQGEQPQHF	TGCGCCAGCAGCCCGGGACAGGGTGAGCAGCCCCAGCATTTT
-	-	TRBV12-3/TRBV12-4	TRBJ2-3	CASSTPLGLTQYF	TGTGCCAGCAGCACCCCCTTGGGGTTGACGCAGTATTTT
-	many	TRBV7-8	TRBJ2-3	CASSDHVADTQYF	TGTGCCAGCAGCGACCATGTAGCAGATACGCAGTATTTT
TRBD2	-	TRBV6-2/TRBV6-3	TRBJ2-1	CASSWGPPGLAGKKDHEQFF	TGTGCCAGCAGCTGGGGCCCTCCGGGACTAGCGGGAAAAAAGGACCATGAGCAGTTCTTC
TRBD1	-	TRBV5-6	TRBJ1-1	CASSKPAGTGEAFF	TGTGCCAGCAGCAAACCCGCCGGGACAGGTGAAGCTTTCTTT
-	few	TRBV6-2/TRBV6-3	TRBJ2-5	CASSSSSSGTQYF	TGTGCCAGCAGTTCCTCAAGTTCTGGTACCCAGTACTTC
-	-	TRBV18	TRBJ1-2	CASSNQRGLDGYTF	TGTGCCAGCTCCAACCAACGAGGGTTGGATGGCTACACCTTC
TRBD1	-	TRBV5-1	TRBJ1-3	CASSSDRGRSGNTIYF	TGCGCCAGCAGTTCGGACAGGGGAAGATCAGGAAACACCATATATTTT
TRBD2	-	TRBV5-1	TRBJ2-1	CASSDGGAYNEQFF	TGCGCCAGCAGCGACGGGGGGGCCTACAATGAGCAGTTCTTC
TRBD2	-	TRBV4-3	TRBJ2-3	CASSQATSVDTQYF	TGCGCCAGCAGCCAAGCTACTAGCGTGGATACGCAGTATTTT
-	-	TRBV11-2	TRBJ2-1	CASSQTPGESIYNEQFF	TGTGCCAGCAGCCAAACACCGGGGGAGTCGATCTACAATGAGCAGTTCTTC
-	few	TRBV5-1	TRBJ2-1	CASSLLFGAEQFF	TGCGCCAGCAGCTTGTTATTCGGGGCGGAGCAGTTCTTC
-	-	TRBV6-1	TRBJ1-5	CASKPQGGSNQPQHF	TGTGCCAGCAAACCACAGGGCGGCAGCAATCAGCCCCAGCATTTT
TRBD2	-	TRBV29-1	TRBJ2-1	CSVGGGRSNEQFF	TGCAGCGTTGGGGGCGGGAGAAGCAATGAGCAGTTCTTC
-	few	TRBV7-8	TRBJ2-3	CASSLSRAQYF	TGTGCCAGCTCCCTCTCCCGGGCGCAGTATTTT
-	many	TRBV5-1	TRBJ2-7	CASSKESYEQYF	TGCGCCAGCAGCAAGGAAAGCTACGAGCAGTACTTC
-	few	TRBV6-6	TRBJ2-1	CATMDSSREQFF	TGTGCCACCATGGACAGTTCACGAGAGCAGTTCTTC
TRBD2	-	TRBV10-3	TRBJ2-1	CAISQYRGSGGPSSNEQFF	TGTGCCATCAGTCAGTACCGAGGTAGCGGGGGGCCCTCGTCTAATGAGCAGTTCTTC
-	-	TRBV5-1	TRBJ2-5	CASSGSVGGETQYF	TGCGCCAGCAGCGGATCCGTGGGGGGTGAGACCCAGTACTTC
-	few	TRBV20-1	TRBJ1-2	CSAPVYGYTF	TGCAGTGCACCAGTCTATGGCTACACCTTC
TRBD1	few	TRBV12-3/TRBV12-4	TRBJ1-2	CASSTGTANGYTF	TGTGCCAGCAGTACCGGGACAGCAAATGGCTACACCTTC
-	many	TRBV11-2	TRBJ2-1	CASSLDPYNEQFF	TGCGCCAGCAGCTTGGATCCCTACAATGAGCAGTTCTTC
TRBD1	few	TRBV20-1	TRBJ1-1	CSASRTGVGEAFF	TGCAGTGCTAGCCGCACAGGGGTCGGTGAAGCTTTCTTT
-	few	TRBV12-3/TRBV12-4	TRBJ2-7	CASSFNGITYEQYF	TGTGCCAGCAGTTTTAACGGGATCACCTACGAGCAGTACTTC
TRBD1	few	TRBV12-3/TRBV12-4	TRBJ1-3	CAGTGRSSGNTIYF	TGTGCCGGGACAGGCCGATCCTCTGGAAACACCATATATTTT
TRBD1	-	TRBV20-1	TRBJ1-1	CSASHRGLTEAFF	TGCAGTGCTAGCCACAGGGGGCTGACTGAAGCTTTCTTT
-	few	TRBV29-1	TRBJ1-1	CSSRTANTEAFF	TGCAGCTCAAGAACAGCGAACACTGAAGCTTTCTTT
-	few	TRBV5-5	TRBJ2-3	CASYRRGPDTQYF	TGTGCCAGCTACAGGAGGGGCCCAGATACGCAGTATTTT
TRBD1	-	TRBV12-3/TRBV12-4	TRBJ2-5	CASSVTGTGVETQYF	TGTGCCAGCAGTGTCACCGGGACAGGGGTAGAGACCCAGTACTTC
-	-	TRBV18	TRBJ2-1	CASSKPGGPDEQFF	TGTGCCAGCTCCAAGCCCGGGGGCCCTGATGAGCAGTTCTTC
-	-	TRBV5-4	TRBJ2-1	CASSLGLTPYNEQFF	TGTGCCAGCAGCTTGGGGCTAACTCCCTACAATGAGCAGTTCTTC
-	few	TRBV7-2	TRBJ2-1	CASSFGGLYNEQFF	TGTGCCAGCAGCTTTGGGGGTCTCTACAATGAGCAGTTCTTC
TRBD2	-	TRBV20-1	TRBJ2-3	CSASPSGGDTQYF	TGCAGTGCTAGTCCTAGCGGGGGGGATACGCAGTATTTT
-	-	TRBV20-1	TRBJ2-1	CSARVRGSEQFF	TGCAGTGCTAGAGTTCGGGGAAGTGAGCAGTTCTTC
-	few	TRBV10-3	TRBJ2-7	CAIGDGFEQYF	TGTGCCATAGGGGACGGTTTCGAGCAGTACTTC
TRBD2	few	TRBV5-1	TRBJ2-5	CASNLGGRMETQYF	TGCGCCAGTAACCTTGGCGGGAGGATGGAGACCCAGTACTTC
-	-	TRBV29-1	TRBJ2-3	CSVDHRDRYTDTQYF	TGCAGCGTAGACCACCGGGACCGCTACACAGATACGCAGTATTTT
TRBD2	-	TRBV5-1	TRBJ2-3	CASSTGTSGRIGTDTQYF	TGCGCCAGCAGCACCGGGACTAGCGGGAGGATTGGCACAGATACGCAGTATTTT
-	-	TRBV29-1	TRBJ1-6	CSVGFNSPLHF	TGCAGCGTTGGGTTCAATTCACCCCTCCACTTT
TRBD2	few	TRBV5-1	TRBJ2-5	CASSLALAGSGETQYF	TGCGCCAGCAGCTTGGCACTAGCGGGATCTGGAGAGACCCAGTACTTC
-	few	TRBV9	TRBJ2-3	CASSPWAGPPDTQYF	TGTGCCAGCAGCCCCTGGGCAGGGCCACCAGATACGCAGTATTTT
TRBD1	-	TRBV7-9	TRBJ1-2	CASSLILGTADGYTF	TGTGCCAGCAGCTTAATATTAGGGACAGCGGATGGCTACACCTTC
-	once	TRBV14	TRBJ2-7	CASSHPGQTYEQYF	TGTGCCAGCAGCCATCCGGGACAAACCTACGAGCAGTACTTC
TRBD2	few	TRBV13	TRBJ2-7	CASSSRLASYSYEQYF	TGTGCCAGCAGCTCCCGACTAGCGTCGTACTCCTACGAGCAGTACTTC
TRBD1	few	TRBV6-1	TRBJ1-6	CASRTGTGISPLHF	TGTGCCAGCAGGACCGGGACAGGGATTTCACCCCTCCACTTT
-	-	TRBV15	TRBJ2-5	CATSVLETQYF	TGTGCCACCAGCGTATTGGAGACCCAGTACTTC
-	few	TRBV24-1	TRBJ1-1	CATSSREGDLTFF	TGTGCCACCAGTTCCCGCGAGGGGGATTTGACTTTCTTT